Listed here are 25 T cell receptor beta chains from one sample, sequenced in a study of T and B cells in COVID-19 patients (dated by TCRdb to the early 2020s). Genomic DNA extracted from blood, in amounts of 250-500 ng, served as the starting material for amplifying TRB repertoires. TCRdb records Illumina MiSeq as the sequencer. TRB rearrangements were amplified by multiplex PCR with BIOMED2 TRB-A/B primer pools. TCRdb applied fastp at Q25 and MiXCR to the public reads, then kept only in-frame beta chains. Rows are unified per CDR3 protein, each entry keeping the most common DNA and genes. Recorded for this sample are roughly 4,800 distinct CDR3 sequences; roughly a fifth of them occurred a single time. The ten largest clones take up around an eighth of the sample. The sequenced sample consisted of blood. The receptors derive from a human donor with active COVID-19.

This chain uses TRBV20-1 with TRBJ2-7; 7 nucleotides line up with TRBD2. CDR1 and CDR2 from the germline V gene are DFQATT and SNEGSKA (reference sequence). The CDR3 is 14 amino acids. V gave up 5 bases and J gave up 5 bases; unmatched junction bases: 12. CDR3 amino acids: CSALSGTSWDEQYF. CDR3 sequence (DNA): TGCAGTGCTCTAAGCGGGACCTCTTGGGACGAGCAGTACTTC.

This clonotype qualifies as medium-sized. This sequence joins TRBV6-5 and TRBJ2-4, with 7 bases fitting TRBD2. Per germline, CDR1 MNHEY and CDR2 SVGAGI. CDR3 length equals 17 residues. Trimming cost V 0 bases and J 1 base; bases outside gene matches: 6. As DNA, the CDR3 is TGTGCCAGCAGTTACTCGAGCGGGGTTGTGGCCAAAAACATTCAGTACTTC. This gives the protein CASSYSSGVVAKNIQYF.

The chain joins TRBV7-2 to TRBJ1-1, with 8 bases that match TRBD1. There are 16 residues in the CDR3. After removal of 4 bases from V and 1 base from J, the junction contained 8 bases not matched to a gene. In germline, CDR1 is SGHTA, CDR2 FQGNSA. This chain's CDR3 is CASSSYLTGANTEAFF. As DNA, the CDR3 is TGTGCCAGCAGCTCCTACTTGACAGGGGCGAACACTGAAGCTTTCTTT. Variable domain in full (rest from reference TRBV7-2 and TRBJ1-1): GAGVSQSPSNKVTEKGKDVELRCDPISGHTALYWYRQSLGQGLEFLIYFQGNSAPDKSGLPSDRFSAERTGGSVSTLTIQRTQQEDSAVYLCASSSYLTGANTEAFFGQGTRLTVV.

Sample share makes this clonotype medium-sized. The genes are TRBV29-1 and TRBJ1-1, with 8 bases that match TRBD1. The CDR3 sequence is 14 residues long. J lost 1 base, V lost 3 bases, and 4 bases had no gene match. Germline-derived CDR1 and CDR2 are SQVTM and ANQGSEA. CDR3 DNA: TGCAGCGTTGAGGAAGGGACAGGGAACACTGAAGCTTTCTTT. This codes for CSVEEGTGNTEAFF.

Judged by abundance, this clonotype is medium-sized. CDR3 amino acids: CASSYGVGETQYF. DNA for the CDR3: TGTGCCAGTAGTTATGGAGTTGGGGAGACCCAGTACTTC. The chain joins TRBV19 to TRBJ2-5; D not resolved. This CDR3 is built from 13 residues. Germline V gives CDR1 LNHDA, CDR2 SQIVND (reference sequence). The ends were cut back, 5 bases at V and 5 bases at J, with 12 bases in the middle.

This clonotype is medium-sized (0.01 to 0.1%) within its sample. The chain joins TRBV27 to TRBJ1-5; D unclear. Germline V gene sequence: CDR1 MNHEY, CDR2 SMNVEV (reference sequence). The CDR3 runs 16 residues. V lost 0 bases and J lost 3, with 12 bases in between. CDR3: CASSLSGRIDNQPQHF. CDR3 sequence (DNA): TGTGCCAGCAGTTTATCGGGCAGAATAGACAATCAGCCCCAGCATTTT.

The chain has TRBV20-1 and TRBJ2-3; D is perhaps TRBD1 or TRBD2 (5 bases each). Germline V gene lookup returns CDR1 DFQATT and CDR2 SNEGSKA (reference sequence). Deletions cut 5 bases from V and 1 base from J, with 22 bases between. CDR3 length equals 17 residues. This chain's CDR3 is CSAPRGRREVGTDTQYF. In nucleotides, the CDR3 is TGCAGTGCTCCCCGGGGCCGAAGAGAGGTCGGCACAGATACGCAGTATTTT.

This clonotype occurred a few times. The chain's CDR3 is CAISPSATAQYEDSYNEQFF. The CDR3 DNA reads as TGTGCCATCAGCCCCTCAGCAACAGCCCAATACGAAGACTCCTACAATGAGCAGTTCTTC. V is TRBV10-3 and J is TRBJ2-1; D ambiguous. V lost 6 bases, J lost 0 bases, and 27 bases lay in between. CDR1 and CDR2 (germline): ENHRY, SYGVKD. CDR3 length: 20 amino acids.

This clonotype turned up a few times. The rearrangement joins TRBV12-3 or TRBV12-4 to TRBJ2-1; D remains ambiguous. V was trimmed by 5 bases and J by 6 bases, leaving 8 bases between them. The CDR3 covers 12 residues. CDR3 in amino acids: CASSRIGNEQFF. The CDR3 nucleotides are TGTGCCAGCAGTCGGATCGGCAATGAGCAGTTCTTC.

The table lists this clonotype with many counts. V is TRBV7-9 and J is TRBJ2-3, with D possibly matching TRBD2 (7 bases). Per the germline V gene, CDR1 is SEHNR and CDR2 is FQNEAQ (reference sequence). The CDR3 length is 15 residues. Trimming pared 5 bases from V and 4 bases from J, leaving 16 bases between. This CDR3 reads CASSGRGAAADTQYF. The CDR3 region has the DNA TGTGCCAGCAGCGGCCGGGGGGCGGCAGCAGATACGCAGTATTTT.

This clonotype is large (0.1 to 1%) in the sample. This chain connects TRBV6-2 or TRBV6-3 to TRBJ2-3; D ambiguous. Germline V gene data show CDR1 as MNHEY and CDR2 as SVGEGT. The CDR3 totals 14 residues. V was trimmed by 8 bases and J by 0 bases, leaving 12 bases between them. The CDR3: CASSSWASTDTQYF. DNA of the CDR3: TGTGCCAGCTCCTCGTGGGCTAGCACAGATACGCAGTATTTT.

This clonotype appeared many times. The rearrangement uses TRBV11-2 and TRBJ2-3; no firm D call. Trimming left V 1 base short and J 4 bases short, with 6 bases between. The CDR3 length is 13 residues. Per germline, CDR1 SGHAT and CDR2 FQNNGV. The CDR3 here is CASSLGRADTQYF. The DNA of the CDR3 is TGTGCCAGCAGCTTAGGTAGGGCAGATACGCAGTATTTT.

A few counts support this clonotype. V gene TRBV6-6 combines with J gene TRBJ1-1; D is ambiguous. The CDR3 loop spans 14 amino acids. Trimming removed 4 bases at V and 0 bases at J, with 9 bases between. Looked up from germline, CDR1 is MNHNY and CDR2 is SVGAGI (reference sequence). CDR3 in amino acids: CASSSHNMNTEAFF. The DNA of the CDR3 is TGTGCCAGCAGTTCTCATAACATGAACACTGAAGCTTTCTTT.

In its sample, this clonotype was seen many times. V gene TRBV27 combines with J gene TRBJ2-1; either TRBD1 or TRBD2 may fit D (5 bases each). Deletions cut 8 bases from V and 9 bases from J, with 11 bases between. The CDR3 has 11 amino acids. Per the germline V gene, CDR1 is MNHEY and CDR2 is SMNVEV (reference sequence). CDR3 nucleotides: TGTGCCAGCTCGAGGGGTGGTGAGCAGTTCTTC. Residues: CASSRGGEQFF.

In its sample, this clonotype is medium-sized. The chain joins TRBV27 to TRBJ2-1; the D gene is possibly TRBD1 (6 bases). The germline V gene has CDR1 MNHEY and CDR2 SMNVEV (reference sequence). The CDR3 has 15 amino acids. V lost 3 bases, J lost 4 bases, and 13 bases lay in between. CDR3 residues: CASSLEGGRYNEQFF. The CDR3 nucleotides read TGTGCCAGCAGTTTGGAAGGGGGTAGGTACAATGAGCAGTTCTTC.

This clonotype is classed as medium-sized. The chain couples TRBV27 to TRBJ2-2; unclear D gene. CDR1 is MNHEY, CDR2 SMNVEV, per germline (reference sequence). The CDR3 consists of 12 residues. V was clipped by 3 bases and J by 4 bases, with 3 bases between them. The CDR3 is CASSFSTGELFF. The CDR3 DNA sequence: TGTGCCAGCAGTTTCTCCACCGGGGAGCTGTTTTTT.

By share, this clonotype ranks as medium-sized (0.01 to 0.1%). The chain employs TRBV27 and TRBJ1-1; D is uncertain. Germline V gene lookup returns CDR1 MNHEY and CDR2 SMNVEV (reference sequence). CDR3 length: 12 amino acids. Trimming took 6 bases from V and 6 from J, leaving 11 bases between them. In DNA form, the CDR3 reads TGTGCCAGCAGCTCGGGAGCGGCTGAAGCTTTCTTT. This sequence encodes CASSSGAAEAFF.

The gene calls are TRBV5-1 and TRBJ2-3, with D perhaps TRBD2 (6 bases). V lost 4 bases and J 0 bases, leaving 21 bases between the germline ends. In germline, CDR1 is SGHRS, CDR2 YFSETQ. The CDR3 contains 18 residues. This CDR3 is CASSAGRWERASTDTQYF. The CDR3 DNA reads as TGCGCCAGCAGCGCGGGGAGGTGGGAGAGGGCTAGCACAGATACGCAGTATTTT.

This clonotype is deemed medium-sized (0.01 to 0.1%). This chain joins TRBV19 and TRBJ1-2; D unresolved. The germline CDR1 and CDR2 sequences are LNHDA and SQIVND (reference sequence). This CDR3 region has 14 residues. Deletions cut 5 bases from V and 4 bases from J, with 14 bases between. The CDR3 is CASSSSAAGYGYTF. The CDR3 coding sequence is TGTGCCAGTAGTTCCTCCGCAGCAGGCTATGGCTACACCTTC.

This clonotype was seen a handful of times. The genes are TRBV5-6 and TRBJ1-2; 9 bases are shared with TRBD1. Germline CDR1 reads SGHDT; CDR2 reads YYEEEE. The CDR3 runs 15 residues. Unmatched junction bases numbered 9, after V lost 1 base and J lost 8 bases. The CDR3 region is CASSLIGQGMSGYTF. CDR3 DNA: TGTGCCAGCAGCTTGATCGGACAGGGGATGTCGGGCTACACCTTC.

This clonotype came up many times. This rearrangement joins TRBV6-2 or TRBV6-3 to TRBJ2-2; D is unclear. CDR1 is MNHEY, CDR2 SVGEGT, per germline. CDR3 length: 14 residues. V lost 7 bases, J lost 2 bases, and 11 bases lay in between. Written as DNA, the CDR3 is TGTGCCAGCAACCTAGGAGAAAACACCGGGGAGCTGTTTTTT. Its protein is CASNLGENTGELFF.

The J gene is TRBJ2-7, the V gene TRBV7-9; 8 positions match TRBD2. This CDR3 region has 15 residues. Per germline, CDR1 SEHNR and CDR2 FQNEAQ (reference sequence). V shed 1 base and J 6 bases; nucleotides not matched to a gene: 8. CDR3 loop: CASSLVGLVTGEQYF. CDR3 sequence (DNA): TGTGCCAGCAGCTTAGTGGGACTAGTCACCGGCGAGCAGTACTTC.

V usage is TRBV6-5 and J usage is TRBJ1-2, with D perhaps TRBD1 (5 bases). This CDR3 has 15 residues. Trimming took 4 bases from V and 1 from J, leaving 13 bases between them. Per the germline V gene, CDR1 is MNHEY and CDR2 is SVGAGI. The CDR3 protein is CASSSGGFFNYGYTF. Here the CDR3 DNA reads TGTGCCAGCAGTTCCGGGGGATTTTTTAACTATGGCTACACCTTC.

By share, this clonotype ranks as medium-sized. The V call is TRBV30, the J call TRBJ2-5, with D perhaps assigned TRBD1 or TRBD2 (6 bases each). The length of the CDR3 is 14 residues. The V end was cut by 0 bases, the J end by 4 bases, with 12 bases between. The germline V gene has CDR1 GTSNPN and CDR2 SVGIG (reference sequence). CDR3 amino acids: CAWSVNGGRETQYF. Here the CDR3 DNA reads TGTGCCTGGAGTGTAAATGGGGGGCGAGAGACCCAGTACTTC.

This chain joins TRBV27 and TRBJ2-1, with D perhaps TRBD1 or TRBD2 (10 bases each). The CDR3 is 19 amino acids. V dropped 5 bases and J dropped 8 bases, with 31 bases sitting between them. Germline loops: CDR1 MNHEY, CDR2 SMNVEV (reference sequence). The CDR3 here is CASSPIRQGASGSVYEQFF. As DNA, the CDR3 is TGTGCCAGCAGTCCCATACGACAGGGGGCTAGCGGGAGTGTCTATGAGCAGTTCTTC.